Shown below are 3 T cell receptor beta chains from a single sample sequenced in a study of early T cells in non-severe SARS-CoV-2 infection. One entry per CDR3 protein results from TCRdb running MiXCR on the 5' RACE reads. The data hold more than 60,000 distinct CDR3 sequences, with over 10% observed a single time. Input material: whole blood. The receptor source for this set is an adult who was a healthcare worker with PCR-confirmed SARS-CoV-2 infection or an uninfected control (not recorded which).

This chain joins TRBV6-5 and TRBJ2-3, with D possibly matching TRBD1 (5 bases). The V end was cut by 4 bases, the J end by 2 bases, with 13 bases between. This CDR3 contains 15 residues. Germline assignment: CDR1 MNHEY and CDR2 SVGAGI. CDR3 bases: TGTGCCAGCAGTTTCGGCGGCAGGGCCACAGATACGCAGTATTTT. Translating gives CASSFGGRATDTQYF.

The chain carries TRBV7-8 and TRBJ2-4; D unresolved. The CDR3 consists of 15 residues. Looked up from germline, CDR1 is SGHVS and CDR2 is FQNEAQ. Trimming took 1 base from V and 2 from J, leaving 9 bases between them. This CDR3 reads CASSLEVGSKNIQYF. The CDR3, as DNA: TGTGCCAGCAGCTTAGAGGTTGGCTCCAAAAACATTCAGTACTTC. Full variable domain (rest looked up from reference TRBV7-8 and TRBJ2-4): GAGVSQSPRYKVAKRGQDVALRCDPISGHVSLFWYQQALGQGPEFLTYFQNEAQLDKSGLPSDRFFAERPEGSVSTLKIQRTQQEDSAVYLCASSLEVGSKNIQYFGAGTRLSVL.

This clonotype was seen many times. The V gene is TRBV5-1, the J gene TRBJ1-1; D is uncertain. CDR1 and CDR2 from the germline V gene are SGHRS and YFSETQ. This CDR3 has 14 residues. With 3 bases removed from V and 0 bases from J, the gap between germline ends came to 9 bases. Here the CDR3 reads CASSWGGMNTEAFF. Here the CDR3 DNA reads TGCGCCAGCAGCTGGGGAGGGATGAACACTGAAGCTTTCTTT.